Below are 17 T cell receptor beta chains sequenced from a single sample in a study of shared clonotypes between healthy human individuals. This table comes from immunoSEQ multiplex PCR, and its TCRdb copy is limited to in-frame clones, with some not included. The sample has some 1 million clones; roughly 70% are singletons. Specimen: memory CD4+ T cells sorted from blood. Subset given: CD45RA-negative fraction. The receptors come from a man aged 18 to 29 in good health.

This clone has just one count. V is TRBV10-1 and J is TRBJ2-3; D may be TRBD1 (6 bases). Germline values: CDR1 WNHNN, CDR2 SYGVQD (reference sequence). The germline V and J ends were trimmed by 5 bases and 10 bases, with 13 bases remaining between them. The CDR3 length is 12 residues. The CDR3 DNA reads as TGCGCCAGCAGTAGGGGGACGGAATCGCAGTATTTT. Amino acid sequence: CASSRGTESQYF.

The V gene is TRBV29-1, the J gene TRBJ1-5; D unclear. Germline-derived CDR1 and CDR2 are SQVTM and ANQGSEA. This CDR3 region has 15 residues. Between the trimmed V and J ends, which lost 0 bases and 2 bases, there was a span of 11 bases. The CDR3 is CSVEEGGIGNQPQHF. The CDR3 bases are TGCAGCGTTGAAGAGGGAGGAATTGGCAATCAGCCCCAGCATTTT. The full variable domain, in which reference TRBV29-1 and TRBJ1-5 provide the parts outside the CDR3, is SAVISQKPSRDICQRGTSLTIQCQVDSQVTMMFWYRQQPGQSLTLIATANQGSEATYESGFVIDKFPISRPNLTFSTLTVSNMSPEDSSIYLCSVEEGGIGNQPQHFGDGTRLSIL.

V and J are TRBV7-2 and TRBJ2-6; the D is unclear. V was trimmed by 1 base and J by 11 bases, leaving 6 bases between them. The CDR3 covers 12 residues. CDR1 SGHTA and CDR2 FQGNSA come from the germline V gene. DNA of the CDR3: TGTGCCAGCAGCTTAGGTTACCACGTCCTGACTTTC. It encodes CASSLGYHVLTF.

The rearrangement joins TRBV5-5 to TRBJ1-5; D uncertain. Trimming took off 4 bases at V and 3 bases at J, with 14 bases between the two ends. This CDR3 is 15 amino acids long. From germline, CDR1 is SGHKS and CDR2 YYEKEE (reference sequence). For the CDR3, the DNA is TGTGCCAGCAGCCCCGAAGTAGGGCTCAATCAGCCCCAGCATTTT. Translation gives CASSPEVGLNQPQHF.

This clone was seen a few times. The chain employs TRBV5-1 and TRBJ1-6, with TRBD1 matching over 7 bases. CDR3 length: 15 amino acids. J lost 6 bases, V lost 2 bases, and 5 bases had no gene match. Germline lookup yields CDR1 SGHRS and CDR2 YFSETQ. The CDR3 spells CASSFLDRLNSPLHF. The DNA for the CDR3 is TGCGCCAGCAGCTTTCTGGACAGGCTTAATTCACCCCTCCACTTT.

The chain is built from TRBV7-9 and TRBJ2-4; 7 bases fit TRBD2. The CDR3 extends over 14 amino acids. V shed 4 bases and J 8 bases; nucleotides not matched to a gene: 8. Germline values: CDR1 SEHNR, CDR2 FQNEAQ (reference sequence). The CDR3 protein is CASSSERGGDIQYF. Here the CDR3 DNA reads TGTGCCAGCAGCTCGGAGCGGGGAGGGGACATTCAGTACTTC.

The chain joins TRBV4-1 to TRBJ1-1; 12 nucleotides agree with TRBD1. The germline CDR1 and CDR2 sequences are MGHRA and YSYEKL. The V gene end was trimmed by 5 bases and the J gene end by 5 bases; junction bases not matched to a gene: 9. This CDR3 is built from 16 residues. The CDR3 DNA reads TGCGCCAGCAGCTACCGGGACAGGGGGCTAGGAACTGAAGCTTTCTTT. Its translation is CASSYRDRGLGTEAFF.

V is TRBV7-2 and J is TRBJ2-3; 7 bases map to TRBD1. J gave up 5 bases and V 1 base, and 6 bases lay outside the gene matches. The CDR3 runs to 15 residues. CDR1 is SGHTA and CDR2 is FQGNSA in the germline V gene. This CDR3 is CASSLGQGKRDTQYF. CDR3 bases: TGTGCCAGCAGCTTAGGACAGGGAAAGAGAGATACGCAGTATTTT. The full variable domain, in which reference TRBV7-2 and TRBJ2-3 provide the parts outside the CDR3, is GAGVSQSPSNKVTEKGKDVELRCDPISGHTALYWYRQSLGQGLEFLIYFQGNSAPDKSGLPSDRFSAERTGGSVSTLTIQRTQQEDSAVYLCASSLGQGKRDTQYFGPGTRLTVL.

This clone was observed a handful of times. The V and J genes are TRBV2 and TRBJ1-1, with 7 bases identical to TRBD1. V shed 5 bases and J 5 bases; nucleotides not matched to a gene: 8. In germline, CDR1 is SNHLY, CDR2 FYNNEI. The CDR3 totals 14 residues. The CDR3 sequence is CASSLQGGGTEAFF. CDR3 DNA sequence: TGTGCCAGCAGTCTTCAGGGGGGTGGGACTGAAGCTTTCTTT.

The chain links TRBV6-6 to TRBJ2-2; D unresolved. This CDR3 region has 13 residues. V was pared by 6 bases and J by 9 bases, with 14 bases between. CDR1 and CDR2 (germline): MNHNY, SVGAGI (reference sequence). CDR3 coding DNA: TGTGCCAGCAGCTCCGGACGGAGTAGGGAGCTGTTTTTT. Translation: CASSSGRSRELFF.

The rearrangement links TRBV2 to TRBJ2-1; 10 bases align to TRBD2. V dropped 0 bases and J dropped 7; count of bases not matched to a gene: 3. This CDR3 has 15 residues. The V gene's germline CDR1 is SNHLY and CDR2 FYNNEI. CDR3 nucleotide sequence: TGTGCCAGCAGTGAAGCAAATAGCGGGGGGAATGAGCAGTTCTTC. It is translated as CASSEANSGGNEQFF.

The gene calls are TRBV19 and TRBJ2-7; tentatively, D is TRBD1 or TRBD2 (7 bases each). Per the germline V gene, CDR1 is LNHDA and CDR2 is SQIVND (reference sequence). Trimming cost V 4 bases and J 4 bases, with 17 bases left between them. The CDR3 runs 15 residues. The CDR3, as DNA: TGTGCCAGTAGTAAGACAGGGAGGGCGTGGTACGAGCAGTACTTC. It yields the protein CASSKTGRAWYEQYF.

The V and J genes are TRBV6-5 and TRBJ2-7; TRBD1 matches 11 bases. CDR1 and CDR2 from the germline V gene are MNHEY and SVGAGI. After removal of 1 base from V and 11 bases from J, the junction contained 4 bases not matched to a gene. The CDR3 has 13 amino acids. CDR3 DNA sequence: TGTGCCAGCAGTTACTACCGGGACAGGGGGGAGTACTTC. Translated, it gives CASSYYRDRGEYF.

This chain connects TRBV7-2 to TRBJ2-5; D not resolved. This CDR3 is built from 13 residues. The germline CDR1 and CDR2 sequences are SGHTA and FQGNSA. Trimming removed 3 bases at V and 5 bases at J, with 10 bases between. CDR3 sequence: CASSFESRETQYF. The CDR3 nucleotides read TGTGCCAGCAGCTTTGAAAGTCGGGAGACCCAGTACTTC.

The chain employs TRBV30 and TRBJ2-1; 10 bases are a match to TRBD2. Germline V gene sequence: CDR1 GTSNPN, CDR2 SVGIG (reference sequence). CDR3 length equals 15 residues. J lost 9 bases, V lost 0 bases, and 8 bases had no gene match. This chain's CDR3 is CAWSVRLAGDREQFF. CDR3 bases: TGTGCCTGGAGTGTACGCCTAGCGGGAGATCGTGAGCAGTTCTTC.

The chain links TRBV5-1 to TRBJ2-1, with 11 positions matching TRBD1. V lost 1 base, J lost 6 bases, and 6 bases stayed unmatched. Germline-derived CDR1 and CDR2 are SGHRS and YFSETQ. There are 16 residues in the CDR3. The CDR3 region is CASSLSGTGGFNEQFF. The CDR3 region has the DNA TGCGCCAGCAGCTTGTCCGGGACAGGGGGTTTCAATGAGCAGTTCTTC. The full variable domain, rest sourced from reference TRBV5-1 and TRBJ2-1, is KAGVTQTPRYLIKTRGQQVTLSCSPISGHRSVSWYQQTPGQGLQFLFEYFSETQRNKGNFPGRFSGRQFSNSRSEMNVSTLELGDSALYLCASSLSGTGGFNEQFFGPGTRLTVL.

The chain recombines TRBV19 with TRBJ2-1; maybe TRBD2 (5 bases). Germline CDR1 and CDR2: LNHDA and SQIVND (reference sequence). The CDR3 is made up of 14 amino acids. The V gene lost 5 bases and the J gene lost 5 bases, with 13 bases spanning the gap. The chain's CDR3 is CASSVTNVNNEQFF. DNA for the CDR3: TGTGCCAGTAGTGTGACTAATGTTAACAATGAGCAGTTCTTC.